Listed below are T cell receptor beta chains from one sample, sequenced in a study of blood T cell repertoires in COVID-19. Using immunoSEQ multiplex PCR, the repertoire was profiled, and TCRdb retains in-frame clones only, with some absent. The sample includes about 160,000 clones, approximately 86% of them seen just once. What was sequenced was peripheral blood. The receptors originated from a woman between 55 and 75 years old with active or convalescent COVID-19. Both conserved end residues are part of each CDR3. Not every row has a clone size; where given, it reads once, few, many or a size class.

v_gene,j_gene,abundance,CDR3aa
TRBV5-6,TRBJ1-4,.,CASSLDRTNEKLFF
TRBV5-6,TRBJ1-2,.,CASSYRRIDYGYTF
TRBV3-1/TRBV3-2,TRBJ1-1,.,CASSTGNTEAFF
TRBV5-6,TRBJ2-5,.,CASSLGQGVQETQYF
TRBV7-2,TRBJ2-1,.,CASSLAVAGRAVWHEQFF
TRBV27,TRBJ2-1,.,CASTSSGGYNEQFF
TRBV4-3,TRBJ1-2,once,CASSQVAGPYTF
TRBV10-3,TRBJ1-2,once,CAITEGTNYGYTF
TRBV5-1,TRBJ2-4,.,CASSLVGQRVLAKNIQYF
TRBV19,TRBJ2-7,.,CASSITSGTGAYEQYF
TRBV4-1,TRBJ2-7,.,CASSQRQGSSYEQYF
TRBV6-5,TRBJ2-7,once,CASSRTGSYEQYF
TRBV7-3,TRBJ2-7,.,CASSLTLGAAGVIYEQYF
TRBV11-2,TRBJ1-3,.,CASSLWRAPSGNTIYF
TRBV30,TRBJ2-3,.,CAWSVPPGGHNADTQYF
TRBV19,TRBJ2-3,.,CASSISPGFTDTQYF
TRBV6-1,TRBJ1-5,.,CASSQGQPQHF
TRBV6-6,TRBJ1-1,.,CATNAIGGEVNTEAFF
TRBV7-2,TRBJ2-1,.,CASSLASGTFNEQFF
TRBV7-8,TRBJ2-5,.,CASSSELAGLQETQYF
TRBV5-5,TRBJ1-2,.,CASSSGTGGYGYTF
TRBV30,TRBJ1-5,.,CAWSPQRTGIGSNQPQHF
TRBV2,TRBJ2-1,.,CASSDSGGPGKQFF
TRBV4-1,TRBJ1-5,.,CASSQITGGNQPQHF
TRBV6-1,TRBJ2-7,.,CASSEDRGGYEQYF
TRBV29-1,TRBJ2-3,.,CSVSLDRPDTQYF
TRBV11-2,TRBJ2-5,few,CASTAGTSVQETQYF
TRBV21-1,TRBJ1-5,.,CASCPGASGNQPQHF
TRBV19,TRBJ1-5,.,CASSTRGPSGQPQHF
TRBV6-5,TRBJ1-1,few,CASSYGQGTEAFF
TRBV7-2,TRBJ2-3,.,CASSPWGGGATDTQYF
TRBV5-6,TRBJ1-2,once,CASTNYMNKMYGYTF
TRBV5-4,TRBJ1-6,.,CASSLGTGDNSPLHF
TRBV19,TRBJ1-6,.,CASSIRMGNSPLHF
TRBV5-4,TRBJ2-1,.,CASSPGGRTSGYNEQFF
TRBV5-1,TRBJ1-2,.,CASSLQGAEGYTF
TRBV20-1,TRBJ2-1,.,CSASSGDPYNEQFF
TRBV5-1,TRBJ1-1,.,CASSPTGEATEAFF
TRBV6-2/TRBV6-3,TRBJ2-1,.,CASSYLGTFPANEQFF
TRBV7-2,TRBJ1-1,.,CASSGGGVRTEAFF
TRBV19,TRBJ2-7,.,CASSIENRFYEQYF
TRBV5-1,TRBJ1-1,.,CASSLDGTGETEAFF
TRBV18,TRBJ2-7,.,CASSTGDPTYEQYF
TRBV18,TRBJ2-7,.,CASSLRQLDEQYF
TRBV27,TRBJ2-7,.,CASSFDRVAYEQYF
TRBV19,TRBJ2-7,.,CASSTDRGEAYEQYF
TRBV6-6,TRBJ2-3,.,CASRKGEPSTDTQYF
TRBV10-3,TRBJ2-1,few,CAITPGTSGGVSYNEQFF
TRBV18,TRBJ1-1,.,CASSPQVPDREFGTEAFF
TRBV30,TRBJ1-1,.,CAFSGTEAFF